These T cell receptor beta chains were read from a single sample in a study of shared clonotypes between healthy human individuals. Assay: immunoSEQ multiplex PCR; the TCRdb copy retains only in-frame clones and omits some. The sample holds about 600,000 clones, almost 97% seen once. The sample taken for sequencing was naive CD4+ T cells sorted from blood. The receptors derive from a woman under 40 in good health. Each CDR3 is given with its conserved first and last residue. A D gene is named only where the DNA matches it firmly. Some rows have no size entry. The others give once, few or many, or a class for an expanded clone.

clone size	D gene	J gene	V gene	CDR3 protein	CDR3 DNA
.	.	TRBJ1-2	TRBV7-9	CASSLQGHGYTF	TGTGCCAGCAGCTTACAGGGCCATGGCTACACCTTC
.	.	TRBJ2-6	TRBV11-2	CASSRQGTNSGANVLTF	TGTGCCAGCAGCCGTCAGGGGACAAACTCTGGGGCCAACGTCCTGACTTTC
.	.	TRBJ2-7	TRBV2	CASSDLLGALDEQYF	TGTGCCAGCAGTGACCTTTTGGGGGCTCTGGACGAGCAGTACTTC
.	.	TRBJ2-5	TRBV28	CASSLNLVQETQYF	TGTGCCAGCAGTTTAAATCTAGTTCAAGAGACCCAGTACTTC
.	.	TRBJ1-1	TRBV11-3	CASSLSMNTEAFF	TGTGCCAGCAGCTTATCTATGAACACTGAAGCTTTCTTT
.	.	TRBJ1-4	TRBV15	CATSRDRAGNEKLFF	TGTGCCACCAGCAGAGATCGGGCAGGGAATGAAAAACTGTTTTTT
.	TRBD1	TRBJ2-1	TRBV10-3	CAISETPGQGINEQFF	TGTGCCATCAGTGAGACCCCGGGACAGGGTATCAATGAGCAGTTCTTC
.	TRBD2	TRBJ2-3	TRBV7-9	CASSLETSGRAYSTDTQYF	TGTGCCAGCAGCCTTGAGACTAGCGGGAGGGCCTATAGCACAGATACGCAGTATTTT
.	.	TRBJ2-2	TRBV27	CASSGADTGELFF	TGTGCCAGCAGTGGGGCGGACACCGGGGAGCTGTTTTTT
.	.	TRBJ1-1	TRBV2	CASSEDARSKAFF	TGTGCCAGCAGTGAAGATGCCAGGTCGAAAGCTTTCTTT
.	TRBD2	TRBJ2-3	TRBV28	CASRGRLAGVTDTQYF	TGTGCCAGCAGGGGGCGACTAGCGGGAGTTACAGATACGCAGTATTTT
.	TRBD2	TRBJ2-2	TRBV19	CASSNRGGTGELFF	TGTGCCAGTAGTAACCGGGGGGGCACCGGGGAGCTGTTTTTT
.	TRBD2	TRBJ2-2	TRBV7-2	CASSLRAGEAGELFF	TGTGCCAGCAGCTTAAGAGCGGGAGAGGCCGGGGAGCTGTTTTTT
.	TRBD2	TRBJ2-1	TRBV5-1	CASSPTGGQGSSYLYNEQFF	TGCGCCAGCAGCCCAACGGGAGGGCAGGGGTCCTCCTATCTCTACAATGAGCAGTTCTTC
.	TRBD1	TRBJ1-1	TRBV10-2	CASGGQGGTEAFF	TGCGCCAGCGGGGGACAGGGAGGCACTGAAGCTTTCTTT
.	TRBD1	TRBJ2-2	TRBV6-1	CASMRSGGGGELFF	TGTGCCAGCATGAGGTCAGGGGGCGGCGGGGAGCTGTTTTTT
.	.	TRBJ2-5	TRBV5-6	CASKVWGRLQETQYF	TGTGCCAGCAAGGTTTGGGGACGGTTGCAAGAGACCCAGTACTTC
.	.	TRBJ2-7	TRBV2	CASSDFSRTSYEQYF	TGTGCCAGCAGTGACTTTTCGAGAACGAGTTACGAGCAGTACTTC
.	.	TRBJ1-1	TRBV9	CASSGQPNTEAFF	TGTGCCAGCAGCGGGCAACCCAACACTGAAGCTTTCTTT
.	.	TRBJ1-5	TRBV28	CASSPDSRDQPQHF	TGTGCCAGCAGCCCCGACAGCAGGGATCAGCCCCAGCATTTT
once	TRBD2	TRBJ2-3	TRBV7-3	CASSLTGAVGLAQTNTQYF	TGTGCCAGCAGCTTAACCGGGGCGGTTGGACTAGCACAAACCAATACGCAGTATTTT
.	TRBD2	TRBJ2-7	TRBV7-8	CASSFSSGTILYEQYF	TGTGCCAGCAGCTTTTCCAGCGGGACGATCCTCTACGAGCAGTACTTC
.	.	TRBJ1-5	TRBV30	CAWSGPGGTGGQPQHF	TGTGCCTGGAGTGGTCCGGGGGGGACGGGCGGTCAGCCCCAGCATTTT
.	.	TRBJ1-5	TRBV10-3	CAISASLGGQPQHF	TGTGCCATCAGTGCATCGTTGGGAGGGCAGCCCCAGCATTTT
.	.	TRBJ2-7	TRBV18	CASSPPGKSSYEQYF	TGTGCCAGCTCACCACCGGGGAAGAGCTCCTACGAGCAGTACTTC
.	TRBD1	TRBJ1-6	TRBV2	CASSDLGTGGISPLHF	TGTGCCAGCAGTGACCTCGGGACAGGGGGCATTTCACCCCTCCACTTT
.	.	TRBJ1-6	TRBV30	CAWVGQDNSPLHF	TGTGCCTGGGTCGGTCAAGATAATTCACCCCTCCACTTT